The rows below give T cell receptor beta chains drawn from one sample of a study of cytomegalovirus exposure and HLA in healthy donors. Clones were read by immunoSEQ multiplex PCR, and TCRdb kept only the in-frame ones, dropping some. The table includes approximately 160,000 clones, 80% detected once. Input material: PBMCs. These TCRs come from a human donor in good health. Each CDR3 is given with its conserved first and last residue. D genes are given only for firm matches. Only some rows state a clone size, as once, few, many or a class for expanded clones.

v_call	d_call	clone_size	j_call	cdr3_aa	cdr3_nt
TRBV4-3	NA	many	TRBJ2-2	CASSLGREYTGELFF	TGCGCCAGCAGTCTCGGGCGGGAATACACCGGGGAGCTGTTTTTT
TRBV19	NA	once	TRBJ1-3	CASSPGHSPGNTIYF	TGTGCCAGTAGCCCGGGACACTCCCCTGGAAACACCATATATTTT
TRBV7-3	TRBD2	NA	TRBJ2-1	CASSLRLAGANEQFF	TGTGCCAGCAGCTTAAGGCTAGCGGGGGCCAATGAGCAGTTCTTC
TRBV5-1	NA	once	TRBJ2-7	CASSLDNSYEQYF	TGCGCCAGCAGCTTGGACAATTCCTACGAGCAGTACTTC
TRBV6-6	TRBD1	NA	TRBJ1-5	CASILVGQDSNQPQHF	TGTGCCAGCATTCTTGTGGGACAGGATAGCAATCAGCCCCAGCATTTT
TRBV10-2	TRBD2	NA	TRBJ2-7	CASSPTSGGDYEQYF	TGCGCCAGCAGTCCGACTAGCGGGGGGGATTACGAGCAGTACTTC
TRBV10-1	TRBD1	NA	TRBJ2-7	CASSEYAGTGRSYEQYF	TGCGCCAGCAGTGAGTACGCCGGGACAGGGAGATCCTACGAGCAGTACTTC
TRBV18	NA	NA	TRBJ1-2	CASSPVDRNYGYTF	TGTGCCAGCTCACCCGTGGACAGAAACTATGGCTACACCTTC
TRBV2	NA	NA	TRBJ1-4	CASSERNEKLFF	TGTGCCAGCAGTGAGCGTAATGAAAAACTGTTTTTT
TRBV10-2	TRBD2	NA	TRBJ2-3	CATKGRSGWETDTQYF	TGCGCCACCAAGGGCCGTAGCGGGTGGGAAACAGATACGCAGTATTTT
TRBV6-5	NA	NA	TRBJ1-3	CASSYSRLLAGNTIYF	TGTGCCAGCAGTTACTCGCGGCTCCTCGCGGGAAACACCATATATTTT
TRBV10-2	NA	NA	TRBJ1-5	CASSEGPRGWGNQPQHF	TGCGCCAGCAGCGAGGGGCCTAGGGGGTGGGGGAATCAGCCCCAGCATTTT
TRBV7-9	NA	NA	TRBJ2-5	CASSEVIRETQYF	TGTGCCAGCAGTGAGGTGATTCGGGAGACCCAGTACTTC
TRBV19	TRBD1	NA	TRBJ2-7	CASSSAGTGTYEQYF	TGTGCCAGTAGTTCGGCCGGGACAGGAACCTACGAGCAGTACTTC
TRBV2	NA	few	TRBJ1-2	CASSGGIQGYGYTF	TGTGCCAGCAGTGGCGGAATCCAGGGCTATGGCTACACCTTC
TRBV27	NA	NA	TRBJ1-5	CASSQDSYYQPQHF	TGTGCCAGCAGCCAGGACAGCTACTATCAGCCCCAGCATTTT
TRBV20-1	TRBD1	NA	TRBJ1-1	CSAQGGTEAFF	TGCAGTGCTCAGGGGGGCACTGAAGCTTTCTTT
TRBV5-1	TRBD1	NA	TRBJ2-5	CASSTGTGLKTQYF	TGCGCCAGCAGCACGGGGACAGGGCTCAAGACCCAGTACTTC
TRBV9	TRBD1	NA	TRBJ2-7	CASSTGDRGGEQYF	TGTGCCAGCAGCACTGGGGACAGGGGGGGCGAGCAGTACTTC
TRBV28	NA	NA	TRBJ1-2	CASSDTPYYGYTF	TGTGCCAGCTCGGACACACCCTACTATGGCTACACCTTC
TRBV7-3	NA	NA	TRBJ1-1	CASSPAGLNTEAFF	TGTGCCAGCAGCCCTGCGGGGTTGAACACTGAAGCTTTCTTT
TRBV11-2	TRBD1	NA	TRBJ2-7	CASSRTGQGQYF	TGTGCCAGCAGCCGGACAGGGCAGGGGCAGTACTTC
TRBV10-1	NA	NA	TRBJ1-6	CASSVDRLSALHF	TGCGCCAGCAGTGTCGACCGGTTAAGCGCCCTCCACTTT
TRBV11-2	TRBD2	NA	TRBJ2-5	CASSLDGGVAETQYF	TGTGCCAGCAGCTTAGACGGGGGGGTAGCAGAGACCCAGTACTTC
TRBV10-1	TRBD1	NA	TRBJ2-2	CASSGGGQGMAGELFF	TGCGCCAGCAGTGGAGGGGGACAGGGAATGGCCGGGGAGCTGTTTTTT
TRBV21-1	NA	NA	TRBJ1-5	CASSEIVPGGNNQPQHF	TGTGCCAGCAGCGAAATAGTGCCAGGGGGCAACAATCAGCCCCAGCATTTT
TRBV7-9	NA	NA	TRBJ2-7	CSSSPNSYEQYF	TGTTCCAGCAGCCCAAACTCCTACGAGCAGTACTTC
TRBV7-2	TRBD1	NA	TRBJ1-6	CASSPRTGERNSPLHF	TGTGCCAGCAGCCCAAGGACAGGGGAGCGTAATTCACCCCTCCACTTT
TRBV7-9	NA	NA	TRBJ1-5	CSSSAKGEPQHF	TGTTCCAGCAGCGCTAAGGGAGAGCCCCAGCATTTT
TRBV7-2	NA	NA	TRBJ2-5	CASSLVGLGGRGTQYF	TGTGCCAGCAGCTTAGTGGGTTTGGGGGGGCGCGGTACCCAGTACTTC
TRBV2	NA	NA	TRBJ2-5	CASSPNQQGGQYF	TGTGCCAGCAGCCCCAATCAACAGGGCGGGCAGTACTTC
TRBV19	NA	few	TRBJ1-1	CASSKFGDTEAFF	TGTGCCAGTAGTAAGTTTGGAGACACTGAAGCTTTCTTT
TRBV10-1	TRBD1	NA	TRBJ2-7	CASSHHPGQGYEQYF	TGCGCCAGCAGCCATCACCCGGGACAGGGCTACGAGCAGTACTTC
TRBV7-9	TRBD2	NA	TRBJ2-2	CASSWGTSAGTTGELFF	TGTGCCAGCAGCTGGGGAACTAGCGCCGGAACCACCGGGGAGCTGTTTTTT
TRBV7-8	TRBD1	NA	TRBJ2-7	CASSLAGQTYEQYF	TGTGCCAGCAGCTTAGCGGGACAGACCTACGAGCAGTACTTC
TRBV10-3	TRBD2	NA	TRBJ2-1	CAISPSGGNYNEQFF	TGTGCCATCAGTCCTAGCGGGGGTAACTACAATGAGCAGTTCTTC
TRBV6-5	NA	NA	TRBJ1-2	CASSYRPGGHYGYTF	TGTGCCAGCAGTTACCGGCCCGGGGGGCACTATGGCTACACCTTC
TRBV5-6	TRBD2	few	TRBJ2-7	CASRALAGSYEQYF	TGTGCCAGCAGAGCACTAGCGGGGTCCTACGAGCAGTACTTC
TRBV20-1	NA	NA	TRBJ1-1	CSALTGVEAFF	TGCAGTGCACTGACAGGAGTTGAAGCTTTCTTT
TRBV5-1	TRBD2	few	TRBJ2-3	CASSLGGGLSDTQYF	TGCGCCAGCAGCTTGGGCGGGGGGTTGTCAGATACGCAGTATTTT
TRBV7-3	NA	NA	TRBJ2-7	CASSLVRGQAVPYF	TGTGCCAGCAGCTTAGTGCGGGGCCAGGCGGTCCCGTACTTC
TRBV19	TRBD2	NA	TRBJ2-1	CASSLRAGGYNEQFF	TGTGCCAGTAGTCTGAGAGCGGGGGGGTACAATGAGCAGTTCTTC
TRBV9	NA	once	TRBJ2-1	CASSQVGSNEQFF	TGTGCCAGCAGCCAGGTGGGGAGCAATGAGCAGTTCTTC
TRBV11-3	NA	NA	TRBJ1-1	CASSLFTGNEAFF	TGTGCCAGCAGCTTATTTACAGGGAACGAAGCTTTCTTT
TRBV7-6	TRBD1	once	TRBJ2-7	CASSPRDSDSYEQYF	TGTGCCAGCAGCCCCCGGGACAGCGACTCCTACGAGCAGTACTTC
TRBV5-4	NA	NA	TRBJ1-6	CASSQERRGGSPLHF	TGTGCCAGCAGCCAAGAGAGGCGGGGAGGGTCACCCCTCCACTTT
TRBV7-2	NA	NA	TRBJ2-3	CASSLAGGANTDTQYF	TGTGCCAGCAGCTTAGCTGGGGGGGCGAACACAGATACGCAGTATTTT
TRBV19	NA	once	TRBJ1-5	CASSISRGTSNQPQHF	TGTGCCAGTAGTATAAGTCGGGGTACCAGCAATCAGCCCCAGCATTTT
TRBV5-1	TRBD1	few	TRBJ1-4	CASSFSTGDEKLFF	TGCGCCAGCAGCTTTTCGACAGGGGATGAAAAACTGTTTTTT
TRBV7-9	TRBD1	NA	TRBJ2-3	CASFTGGTDTQYF	TGTGCCAGCTTTACAGGGGGCACAGATACGCAGTATTTT
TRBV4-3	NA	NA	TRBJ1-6	CASSQGPDSSYNSPLHF	TGCGCCAGCAGCCAAGGTCCTGATAGCTCCTATAATTCACCCCTCCACTTT
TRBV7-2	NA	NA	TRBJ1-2	CASSLALGGYGYTF	TGTGCCAGCAGCTTAGCGCTGGGGGGTTATGGCTACACCTTC